The 2 T cell receptor beta chains below were found in one sample sequenced in a study of cytomegalovirus exposure and HLA in healthy donors. PCR was performed using 60 Vbeta and 13 Jbeta primers. Only in-frame clones appear in the TCRdb table, and some are missing; sequencing was by immunoSEQ multiplex PCR. The sample shows roughly 100,000 clones, 50% to 70% of them seen only once. Sequencing input: PBMCs. Receptors were obtained from a human donor in good health.

The table lists this clone with a count of one. The V and J genes are TRBV10-3 and TRBJ1-6, with D possibly matching TRBD1 (5 bases). V shed 4 bases and J shed 0 bases, with 13 bases lying between them. The CDR3 is made up of 17 amino acids. Germline V gene sequence: CDR1 ENHRY, CDR2 SYGVKD. CDR3 nucleotide sequence: TGTGCCATCAGTGCAGGAGGGGCCATCTCCTATAATTCACCCCTCCACTTT. This translates into CAISAGGAISYNSPLHF.

The J gene is TRBJ2-3, the V gene TRBV27, with 12 bases lining up with TRBD2. V lost 4 bases and J lost 2; bases outside the gene matches: 10. Germline CDR1 reads MNHEY; CDR2 reads SMNVEV (reference sequence). The CDR3 has 18 residues. DNA of the CDR3: TGTGCCAGCAGTTCCTCGTGGGGACTAGCGGGCCTCACAGATACGCAGTATTTT. This codes for CASSSSWGLAGLTDTQYF.